The 7 T cell receptor beta chains below all came from one sample that was sequenced in a study of long-term antiretroviral therapy in people with HIV (dated by TCRdb to between 2021 and 2024). The immunoSEQ hsTCRB v3.0 assay was used at survey level resolution to sequence the TRB variable region. Drawn from immuneACCESS, this table holds only the in-frame rearrangements with V and J called that TCRdb kept. Clones are partly lost; checked studies trace under half to an unresolved V gene and leave the rest unexplained. Within this sample are 18,000 or so clones, with 78% of them counted one time only. 7% to 8.5% of the sample is taken by the ten largest. This specimen consisted of unsorted PBMCs, obtained at the start of antiretroviral therapy, before treatment. These receptors all come from a woman aged 40 to 49 with HIV.

A single count supports this clone. The chain uses TRBV29-1 and TRBJ2-7, with a possible D match to TRBD2 (6 bases). The CDR3 loop spans 14 amino acids. The V gene lost 5 bases and the J gene lost 3 bases, with 17 bases spanning the gap. Germline CDR1 and CDR2: SQVTM and ANQGSEA. The CDR3 sequence: CSVLWAGRSYEQYF. The CDR3 nucleotides are TGCAGCGTTCTCTGGGCAGGGAGGAGCTACGAGCAGTACTTC.

This clone came up a few times. The chain combines TRBV7-2 with TRBJ2-3; D unclear. This CDR3 comprises 13 residues. Germline-derived CDR1 and CDR2 are SGHTA and FQGNSA. Trimming cost V 3 bases and J 6 bases, with 10 bases left between them. The CDR3 is CASSFLSSDTQYF. For the CDR3, the DNA is TGTGCCAGCAGCTTTCTCTCCTCTGATACGCAGTATTTT.

This clone was recorded only once. The gene calls are TRBV27 and TRBJ1-1; 7 nucleotides agree with TRBD1. V dropped 3 bases and J dropped 7; count of bases not matched to a gene: 8. Germline assignment: CDR1 MNHEY and CDR2 SMNVEV (reference sequence). This CDR3 has 14 residues. CDR3: CASSFLNRGGEAFF. As DNA, the CDR3 is TGTGCCAGCAGTTTTCTAAACAGGGGCGGTGAAGCTTTCTTT.

V usage is TRBV7-3 and J usage is TRBJ1-6; D is possibly TRBD1 (6 bases). There are 15 residues in the CDR3. V was pared by 5 bases and J by 7 bases, with 15 bases between. CDR1 SGHTA and CDR2 FQGTGA come from the germline V gene. The CDR3 nucleotides read TGTGCCAGCAGCGAACAGGGAAATGGGAATTCACCCCTCCACTTT. Residues: CASSEQGNGNSPLHF.

The chain links TRBV28 to TRBJ2-2; no clear D gene. Trimming removed 3 bases at V and 6 bases at J, with 2 bases between. Germline CDR1 is MDHEN and CDR2 is SYDVKM. The length of the CDR3 is 11 residues. Here the CDR3 DNA reads TGTGCCAGCAGTTTCCCCGGGGAGCTGTTTTTT. This translates into CASSFPGELFF.

V gene TRBV6-1 combines with J gene TRBJ2-7, with D tentatively TRBD2 (5 bases). CDR1 and CDR2 (germline): MNHNS, SASEGT. Trimming left V 11 bases short and J 12 bases short, with 20 bases between. The length of the CDR3 is 11 residues. The CDR3 coding sequence is TGTGCCGTAGCATGGGGAGACTTGCTGTACTTC. Its protein product is CAVAWGDLLYF.

The V and J genes are TRBV28 and TRBJ1-4; TRBD1 matches at 9 bases. The CDR3 length is 15 residues. V dropped 5 bases and J dropped 8; count of bases not matched to a gene: 9. Per the germline V gene, CDR1 is MDHEN and CDR2 is SYDVKM. CDR3 in DNA: TGTGCCAGCAGTACCCGCCGGGACAGGGCAGAAAAACTGTTTTTT. The encoded protein is CASSTRRDRAEKLFF.